A single sample is the source of the 10 T cell receptor beta chains below, sequenced in a study of technical replicates of blood from several donors. Generated by immunoSEQ multiplex PCR, the TCRdb table keeps only in-frame clones and is missing some. The sample holds some 80,000 clones; roughly 93% are singletons and the top ten take less than 0.5%. The sample comprised T cells isolated from PBMCs. These receptor sequences come from a human donor in good health.

As DNA, the CDR3 is TGTGCCAGCAGTCACTACACTAGCAATCAGCCCCAGCATTTT. Protein: CASSHYTSNQPQHF. V gene TRBV28 combines with J gene TRBJ1-5; D unclear. The CDR3 has 14 residues. V lost 5 bases to trimming and J lost 0 bases, with 8 bases between them. Germline V gene sequence: CDR1 MDHEN, CDR2 SYDVKM.

CDR3 protein: CAWSGLFTTNEKLFF. The CDR3 DNA reads as TGTGCCTGGTCCGGGTTATTTACAACTAATGAAAAACTGTTTTTT. The chain links TRBV30 to TRBJ1-4; D unclear. CDR3 length: 15 residues. Germline CDR1 is GTSNPN and CDR2 is SVGIG (reference sequence). Trimming pared 5 bases from V and 0 bases from J, leaving 13 bases between.

The V call is TRBV29-1, the J call TRBJ2-1; D gene uncertain. Germline V gene data show CDR1 as SQVTM and CDR2 as ANQGSEA. V lost 3 bases, J lost 0 bases, and 9 bases lay in between. This CDR3 has 14 amino acids. Here the CDR3 DNA reads TGCAGCGTTGATCCACTTAGCTCCTACAATGAGCAGTTCTTC. As protein: CSVDPLSSYNEQFF.

The V call is TRBV19, the J call TRBJ1-4; 9 bases agree with TRBD1. The length of the CDR3 is 15 residues. Germline CDR1 is LNHDA and CDR2 is SQIVND (reference sequence). V lost 8 bases, J lost 1 base, and 5 bases stayed unmatched. The CDR3 DNA reads TGTGCCAGTTCCACAGGGGGCGTAACTAATGAAAAACTGTTTTTT. Translation gives CASSTGGVTNEKLFF.

Only one count was recorded for this clone. V and J are TRBV28 and TRBJ1-5; D not certain. Germline V lookup: CDR1 MDHEN, CDR2 SYDVKM. The V end lost 6 bases, the J end lost 0 bases, and 12 bases lay between the germline ends. The CDR3 length is 15 residues. The CDR3 reads CASSLQVHSNQPQHF. The CDR3 DNA reads as TGTGCCAGCAGCCTCCAGGTACATAGCAATCAGCCCCAGCATTTT.

The J gene is TRBJ2-5, the V gene TRBV13; 11 bases align to TRBD1. CDR3 length: 16 amino acids. Germline CDR1 is PRHDT and CDR2 is FYEKMQ (reference sequence). The CDR3 nucleotides read TGTGCTAGCGCCCGTGCTAGGACAGGGGGCGGGGAGACCCAGTACTTC. This encodes CASARARTGGGETQYF. The whole variable domain, remainder taken from reference TRBV13 and TRBJ2-5, is AAGVIQSPRHLIKEKRETATLKCYPIPRHDTVYWYQQGPGQDPQFLISFYEKMQSDKGSIPDRFSAQQFSDYHSELNMSSLELGDSALYFCASARARTGGGETQYFGPGTRLLVL.

CDR3 in DNA: TGTGCCAGCAGCGTTGGTCAACTAAACAATGAGCAGTTCTTC. It yields the protein CASSVGQLNNEQFF. This rearrangement joins TRBV9 to TRBJ2-1; D call uncertain. The CDR3 consists of 14 residues. V was trimmed by 2 bases and J by 5 bases, leaving 11 bases between them. The germline V gene encodes CDR1 SGDLS and CDR2 YYNGEE.

The chain links TRBV10-1 to TRBJ1-5, with 8 bases identical to TRBD1. The length of the CDR3 is 16 residues. The ends lost 8 bases at V and 6 bases at J; junction bases unmatched: 15. Germline-derived CDR1 and CDR2 are WNHNN and SYGVQD (reference sequence). CDR3 amino acids: CASQNKDREVGQPQHF. CDR3 nucleotide sequence: TGCGCCAGCCAAAACAAGGACAGGGAAGTGGGTCAGCCCCAGCATTTT.

This clone came up once. The chain couples TRBV9 to TRBJ1-2; maybe TRBD1 (5 bases). Germline V lookup: CDR1 SGDLS, CDR2 YYNGEE. CDR3 length equals 15 residues. V was pared by 2 bases and J by 2 bases, with 13 bases between. The CDR3 here is CASSVRQGRNYGYTF. The DNA of the CDR3 is TGTGCCAGCAGCGTCCGTCAGGGTCGAAACTATGGCTACACCTTC.

This chain joins TRBV27 and TRBJ2-7, with 11 nucleotides matching TRBD1. This CDR3 contains 14 residues. In germline, CDR1 is MNHEY, CDR2 SMNVEV (reference sequence). The V segment lost 8 bases and the J segment 3 bases; nucleotides outside the gene matches: 6. The CDR3 here is CASSWGQGDYEQYF. The CDR3 DNA is TGTGCCAGCTCCTGGGGACAGGGGGACTACGAGCAGTACTTC.